This paragraph covers one T cell receptor beta chain sequence. Its specificity is unknown. The germline V gene encodes CDR1 MNHEY and CDR2 SMNVEV (reference sequence). The CDR3 is made up of 17 amino acids. With 5 bases clipped from V and 2 bases from J, the junction kept 13 bases outside the gene matches. This entry belongs to a study of T-cell reconstitution after alpha-beta-depleted transplantation in children. The study's findings and limits: Reportedly, roughly two months post-transplant, alpha-beta T cells arose from several hundred expanded graft clones. T-cell counts and diversity at one year post-transplant came mainly from newly produced T cells.

Unique molecular identifiers were built into the TCRbeta library. One entry per CDR3 protein, called by TCRdb with MiXCR from the PCR reads. This sample yields approximately 520,000 distinct CDR3 sequences, of which roughly 10% are seen a single time; around 15% belongs to the top ten. The chain is built from TRBV27 and TRBJ2-3, with 7 bases identical to TRBD2. The origin of this receptor is a female patient under 10 years old who had a stem cell transplant for aplastic anemia, so the T cells may come from the graft donor. The material sequenced was PBMCs, mostly from graft donor cells, taken 180 days after TCRalphabeta/CD19-depleted stem cell transplant. The CDR3 loop is CASSPPTSPSITDTQYF. Written as DNA, the CDR3 is TGTGCCAGCAGTCCTCCGACTAGCCCTTCCATCACAGATACGCAGTATTTT.